This record concerns one T cell receptor beta chain sequence. These data belong to a study of blood T cell repertoires in COVID-19. Study at large: Acute-phase and convalescent COVID-19 samples originated in the United States, Italy and Spain.

V gave up 4 bases and J gave up 3 bases; unmatched junction bases: 5. Germline CDR1 is LNHDA and CDR2 is SQIVND (reference sequence). The CDR3 is 14 amino acids. In the authors' methods: Amplified reference gene primers provided the basis for estimating nucleated cell counts. The repertoire was sequenced with immunoSEQ multiplex PCR; TCRdb's copy has only in-frame clones and lacks some. The V and J calls and clone size come from that table; D and trimming were worked out from the DNA. Of some 220,000 clones in the sample, roughly 85% were seen once. Sequencing input: peripheral blood. The chain has TRBV19 and TRBJ2-7; 8 bases are shared with TRBD1. This TCR was sampled from a woman in her 70s with COVID-19, enrolled during active disease. The CDR3 spells CASSKGQELYEQYF. The CDR3 DNA is TGTGCCAGTAGTAAGGGACAGGAGCTCTACGAGCAGTACTTC.